The rows below give T cell receptor beta chains drawn from one sample of a study of blood T cell repertoires in COVID-19. Profiling relied on immunoSEQ multiplex PCR, and the TCRdb table lists in-frame clones only, not all of them. The sample includes just over 150,000 clones, over 80% of them seen just once. Sequencing used peripheral blood. The origin of the receptors is a man aged 30-40 years with COVID-19, enrolled during active disease. CDR3s include the opening cysteine and the closing phenylalanine or tryptophan. The D gene is left open where the match is weak. Size is omitted from some rows. Given values are once, few, many or a class for expanded clones.

v_call	j_call	clone_size	d_call	cdr3_aa	cdr3_nt
TRBV6-5	TRBJ1-4	NA	NA	CASSSPGAGREKLFF	TGTGCCAGCAGTTCCCCTGGGGCAGGAAGGGAAAAACTGTTTTTT
TRBV28	TRBJ1-1	NA	NA	CASTKLGGSSTEAFF	TGTGCCAGCACCAAACTCGGTGGGAGTTCCACTGAAGCTTTCTTT
TRBV4-3	TRBJ2-7	NA	TRBD1	CASSQQQGSPYEQYF	TGCGCCAGCAGCCAACAACAGGGGTCCCCCTACGAGCAGTACTTC
TRBV12-3/TRBV12-4	TRBJ1-1	NA	NA	CASSRYTEAFF	TGTGCCAGCAGCCGTTACACTGAAGCTTTCTTT
TRBV28	TRBJ2-1	NA	NA	CASSPGQGVGYNEQFF	TGTGCCAGCAGTCCAGGACAAGGAGTTGGGTACAATGAGCAGTTCTTC
TRBV29-1	TRBJ2-3	NA	TRBD2	CSVESRLAGGTRTDTQYF	TGCAGCGTTGAAAGTAGACTAGCGGGAGGTACGCGCACAGATACGCAGTATTTT
TRBV6-6	TRBJ1-1	NA	TRBD1	CASSRPGTGTTEAFF	TGTGCCAGCAGCCGACCCGGGACAGGGACCACTGAAGCTTTCTTT
TRBV2	TRBJ1-5	once	NA	CASKNEGRNQPQHF	TGTGCCAGCAAAAATGAGGGTAGAAATCAGCCCCAGCATTTT
TRBV11-2	TRBJ1-5	once	TRBD1	CASRGTGDQPQHF	TGTGCCAGCAGGGGGACAGGGGATCAGCCCCAGCATTTT
TRBV5-6	TRBJ1-1	NA	NA	CASSLGAYTEAFF	TGTGCCAGCAGCTTGGGAGCGTATACTGAAGCTTTCTTT
TRBV29-1	TRBJ2-6	NA	NA	CSVDGQSSGANVLTF	TGCAGCGTGGATGGACAGAGCTCTGGGGCCAACGTCCTGACTTTC
TRBV16	TRBJ1-1	NA	NA	CASSQSPDIEAFF	TGTGCCAGCAGCCAATCTCCCGACATTGAAGCTTTCTTT
TRBV4-3	TRBJ1-1	NA	TRBD1	CASSQDNRGHYTEAFF	TGCGCCAGCAGCCAAGATAACAGGGGGCATTACACTGAAGCTTTCTTT
TRBV24-1	TRBJ2-1	NA	TRBD2	CATSDLGSGSYFGEQFF	TGTGCCACCAGTGATTTAGGTAGCGGGAGTTACTTTGGGGAGCAGTTCTTC
TRBV5-5	TRBJ1-1	NA	TRBD1	CASSLGDRENTEAFF	TGTGCCAGCAGCTTGGGGGACAGAGAGAACACTGAAGCTTTCTTT
TRBV30	TRBJ1-5	once	NA	CAWSVMRDSNQPQHF	TGTGCCTGGAGTGTAATGCGGGATAGCAATCAGCCCCAGCATTTT
TRBV5-1	TRBJ1-6	NA	NA	CASSLVFGQGNSPLHF	TGCGCCAGCAGCTTGGTATTTGGGCAGGGTAATTCACCCCTCCACTTT
TRBV19	TRBJ1-5	NA	NA	CASSPGPRGNQPQHF	TGTGCCAGTTCTCCGGGACCCCGGGGGAATCAGCCCCAGCATTTT
TRBV6-5	TRBJ2-3	NA	TRBD1	CASSSRTGDGKDTQYF	TGTGCCAGCAGTTCCAGGACAGGGGATGGAAAAGATACGCAGTATTTT
TRBV27	TRBJ2-3	NA	NA	CASSFMYTDTQYF	TGTGCCAGCAGTTTTATGTACACAGATACGCAGTATTTT
TRBV7-3	TRBJ2-4	NA	TRBD2	CASSLTGLAGAILAKNIQYF	TGTGCCAGCAGCTTAACGGGACTAGCGGGGGCCATATTGGCCAAAAACATTCAGTACTTC
TRBV7-9	TRBJ2-1	NA	TRBD1	CASSRAGTGVYNEQFF	TGTGCCAGCAGCCGAGCCGGGACAGGGGTTTACAATGAGCAGTTCTTC
TRBV5-1	TRBJ2-6	few	NA	CASSLELRGKANVLTF	TGCGCCAGCAGCTTGGAGCTCAGGGGAAAGGCCAACGTCCTGACTTTC
TRBV3-1/TRBV3-2	TRBJ1-2	NA	NA	CASSHRVANYGYTF	TGTGCCAGCAGCCACAGGGTTGCTAACTATGGCTACACCTTC
TRBV7-2	TRBJ1-2	NA	NA	CASSLTQGIGYGYTF	TGTGCCAGCAGCTTAACACAGGGAATAGGCTATGGCTACACCTTC
TRBV7-2	TRBJ2-7	NA	TRBD2	CASSLVLELAGTLPYEQYF	TGTGCCAGCAGCTTAGTACTCGAACTAGCGGGAACCCTTCCCTACGAGCAGTACTTC
TRBV27	TRBJ2-7	NA	TRBD1	CASRDRTGDLYEQYF	TGTGCCAGCAGGGATAGGACAGGGGACCTCTACGAGCAGTACTTC
TRBV7-3	TRBJ2-1	few	TRBD2	CASSLVLAGELFF	TGTGCCAGCAGCTTAGTCCTAGCGGGAGAATTGTTCTTC
TRBV27	TRBJ1-2	NA	NA	CASSLIQGRGYTF	TGTGCCAGCAGTCTCATACAGGGTCGGGGCTACACCTTC
TRBV19	TRBJ2-1	NA	NA	CASSTQNLYNEQFF	TGTGCCAGTAGTACCCAAAACTTGTACAATGAGCAGTTCTTC
TRBV5-6	TRBJ2-7	NA	TRBD1	CASSLAPGQGAAYEQYF	TGTGCCAGCAGCTTGGCCCCTGGGCAGGGGGCCGCCTACGAGCAGTACTTC
TRBV7-8	TRBJ2-2	NA	NA	CASSLAYGGTGELFF	TGTGCCAGCAGCTTAGCATACGGGGGCACCGGGGAGCTGTTTTTT
TRBV2	TRBJ1-3	NA	NA	CASSELSGASGNTIYF	TGTGCCAGCAGTGAACTCAGCGGGGCCTCTGGAAACACCATATATTTT
TRBV7-3	TRBJ2-7	NA	TRBD1	CASSLSDRGYEQYF	TGTGCCAGCAGCTTAAGCGACAGGGGCTACGAGCAGTACTTC
TRBV10-3	TRBJ2-7	NA	NA	CAIPGGPYYEQYF	TGTGCCATTCCTGGGGGCCCCTACTACGAGCAGTACTTC
TRBV30	TRBJ1-5	NA	NA	CAWNPESNQPQHF	TGTGCCTGGAATCCGGAGAGCAATCAGCCCCAGCATTTT
TRBV7-8	TRBJ1-3	NA	TRBD1	CASSLRLGQGVFGNTIYF	TGTGCCAGCAGCCTTCGACTGGGACAGGGGGTTTTCGGAAACACCATATATTTT
TRBV4-3	TRBJ1-4	NA	NA	CASSPPGRGDEKLFF	TGCGCCAGCAGCCCCCCCGGGAGGGGAGATGAAAAACTGTTTTTT
TRBV9	TRBJ1-3	NA	TRBD1	CASSSPVGTGSPGPGNTIYF	TGTGCCAGCTCGTCCCCGGTTGGGACAGGGTCCCCGGGGCCAGGAAACACCATATATTTT
TRBV6-5	TRBJ1-4	NA	NA	CASSYGDPGQNEKLFF	TGTGCCAGCAGTTACGGGGACCCGGGACAAAATGAAAAACTGTTTTTT
TRBV7-3	TRBJ1-5	once	TRBD1	CASSSLPGQPHQPQHF	TGTGCCAGCAGCTCCCTACCGGGACAGCCTCATCAGCCCCAGCATTTT